This TCR beta chain is drawn from a study of cytomegalovirus exposure and HLA in healthy donors. Study context: In terms of ancestry, the Caucasian-associated cluster contained more than 65% of the roughly 400 genotyped donors. General observations from the study: Cytomegalovirus status was reportedly diagnosed by the classifier with high specificity and sensitivity.

CDR1 is MDHEN and CDR2 is SYDVKM in the germline V gene. This CDR3 has 14 amino acids. With 5 bases clipped from V and 4 bases from J, the junction kept 4 bases outside the gene matches. As concerns this clone: Its antigen is undetermined.

Primers: 60 Vbeta forward and 13 Jbeta reverse. Data came from immunoSEQ multiplex PCR; TCRdb stores just in-frame clones and leaves some out. This sample carries roughly 180,000 clones, about 81% of them seen once, and the ten largest clones take 1.5%. This sequence joins TRBV28 and TRBJ2-2; 7 nucleotides align to TRBD1. Material: PBMCs. This TCR was sampled from a man aged 35-49 years in good health and CMV-seronegative. The DNA for the CDR3 is TGTGCCAGCAGTAAAGGGACAGTCACCGGGGAGCTGTTTTTT. Translation gives CASSKGTVTGELFF.